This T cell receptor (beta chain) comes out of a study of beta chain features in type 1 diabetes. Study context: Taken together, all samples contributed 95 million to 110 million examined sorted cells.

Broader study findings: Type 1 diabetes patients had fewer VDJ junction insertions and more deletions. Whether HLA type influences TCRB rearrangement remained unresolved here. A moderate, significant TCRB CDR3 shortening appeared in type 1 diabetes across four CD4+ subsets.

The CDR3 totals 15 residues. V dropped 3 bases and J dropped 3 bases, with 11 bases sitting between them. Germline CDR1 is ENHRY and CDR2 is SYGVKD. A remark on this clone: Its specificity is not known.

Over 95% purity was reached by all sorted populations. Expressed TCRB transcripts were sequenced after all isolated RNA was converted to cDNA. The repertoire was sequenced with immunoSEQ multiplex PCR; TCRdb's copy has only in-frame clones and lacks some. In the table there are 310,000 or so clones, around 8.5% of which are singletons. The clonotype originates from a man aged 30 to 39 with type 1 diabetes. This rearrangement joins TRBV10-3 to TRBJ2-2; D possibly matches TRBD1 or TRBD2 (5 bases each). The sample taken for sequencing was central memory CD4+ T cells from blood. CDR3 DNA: TGTGCCATCAGTGATTTCAGGGACGACACCGGGGAGCTGTTTTTT. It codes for CAISDFRDDTGELFF.